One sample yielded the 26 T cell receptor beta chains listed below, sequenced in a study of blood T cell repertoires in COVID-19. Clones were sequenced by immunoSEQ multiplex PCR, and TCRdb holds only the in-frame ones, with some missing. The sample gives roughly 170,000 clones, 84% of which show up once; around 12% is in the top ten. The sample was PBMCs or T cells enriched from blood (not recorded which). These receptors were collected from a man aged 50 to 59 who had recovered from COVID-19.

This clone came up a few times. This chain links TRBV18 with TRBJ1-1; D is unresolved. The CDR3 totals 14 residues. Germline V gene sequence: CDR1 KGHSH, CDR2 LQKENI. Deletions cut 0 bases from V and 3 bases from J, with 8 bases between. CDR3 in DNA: TGTGCCAGCTCACCACCGAATGCGGACACTGAAGCTTTCTTT. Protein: CASSPPNADTEAFF.

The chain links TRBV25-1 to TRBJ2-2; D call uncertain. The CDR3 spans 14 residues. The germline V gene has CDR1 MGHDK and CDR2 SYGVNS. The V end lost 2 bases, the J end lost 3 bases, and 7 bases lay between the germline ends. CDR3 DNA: TGTGCCAGCAGTGAAGCTATCCACACCGGGGAGCTGTTTTTT. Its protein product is CASSEAIHTGELFF.

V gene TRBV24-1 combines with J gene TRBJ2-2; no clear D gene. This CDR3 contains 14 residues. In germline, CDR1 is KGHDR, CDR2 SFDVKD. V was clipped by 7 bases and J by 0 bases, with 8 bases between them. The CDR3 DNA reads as TGTGCCACCAGCAACAGAGCGAACACCGGGGAGCTGTTTTTT. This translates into CATSNRANTGELFF.

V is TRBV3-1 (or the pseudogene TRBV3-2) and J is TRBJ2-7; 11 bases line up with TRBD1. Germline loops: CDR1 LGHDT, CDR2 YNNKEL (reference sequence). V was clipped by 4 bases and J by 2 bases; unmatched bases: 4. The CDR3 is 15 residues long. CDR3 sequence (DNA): TGTGCCAGCAGCCCGGGGACAGGGGGTCCCTACGAGCAGTACTTC. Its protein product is CASSPGTGGPYEQYF.

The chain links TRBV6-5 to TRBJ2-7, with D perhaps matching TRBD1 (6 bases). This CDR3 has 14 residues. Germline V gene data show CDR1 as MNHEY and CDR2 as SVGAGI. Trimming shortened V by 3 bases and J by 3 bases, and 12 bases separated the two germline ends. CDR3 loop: CASSYGQGNYEQYF. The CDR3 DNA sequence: TGTGCCAGCAGTTATGGCCAGGGGAACTACGAGCAGTACTTC.

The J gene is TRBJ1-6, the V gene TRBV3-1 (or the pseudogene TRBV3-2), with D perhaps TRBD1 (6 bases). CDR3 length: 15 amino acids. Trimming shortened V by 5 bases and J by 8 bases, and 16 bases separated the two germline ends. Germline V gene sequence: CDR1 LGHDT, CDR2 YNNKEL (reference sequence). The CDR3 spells CASSIRDKGHSPLHF. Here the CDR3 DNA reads TGTGCCAGCAGCATCCGGGACAAGGGGCATTCACCCCTCCACTTT.

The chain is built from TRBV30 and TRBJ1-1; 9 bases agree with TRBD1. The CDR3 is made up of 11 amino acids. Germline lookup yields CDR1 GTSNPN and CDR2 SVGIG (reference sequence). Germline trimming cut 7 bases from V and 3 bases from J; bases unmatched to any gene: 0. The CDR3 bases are TGTGCCTACAGGGGGCACACTGAAGCTTTCTTT. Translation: CAYRGHTEAFF.

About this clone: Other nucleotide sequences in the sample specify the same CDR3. The CDR3 sequence is CASSSRGYTF. In nucleotides, the CDR3 is TGTGCCAGCAGTTCGAGGGGCTACACCTTC. The chain employs TRBV28 and TRBJ1-2; no clear D. The CDR3 extends over 10 amino acids. Per the germline V gene, CDR1 is MDHEN and CDR2 is SYDVKM. V was cut by 4 bases and J by 8 bases, with 5 bases left in between.

CDR3 sequence (DNA): TGTGCCAGCAGCGGGGAACGGAGCTATAACTATGGCTACACCTTC. Translating gives CASSGERSYNYGYTF. This rearrangement joins TRBV2 to TRBJ1-2; D is ambiguous. From germline, CDR1 is SNHLY and CDR2 FYNNEI. CDR3 length: 15 amino acids. V was pared by 6 bases and J by 1 base, with 15 bases between.

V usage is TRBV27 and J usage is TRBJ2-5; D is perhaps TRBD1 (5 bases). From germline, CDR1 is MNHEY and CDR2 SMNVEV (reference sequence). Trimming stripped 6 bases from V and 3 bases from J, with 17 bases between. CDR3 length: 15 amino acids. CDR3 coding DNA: TGTGCCAGCAGCGACAGAACAAATAGTGAAGAGACCCAGTACTTC. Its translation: CASSDRTNSEETQYF.

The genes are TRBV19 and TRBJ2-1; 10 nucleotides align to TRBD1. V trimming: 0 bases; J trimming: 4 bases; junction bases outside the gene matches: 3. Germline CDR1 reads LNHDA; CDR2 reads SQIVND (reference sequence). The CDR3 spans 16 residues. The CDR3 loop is CASSIERQGAYNEQFF. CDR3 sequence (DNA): TGTGCCAGTAGTATAGAGAGACAGGGGGCTTACAATGAGCAGTTCTTC.

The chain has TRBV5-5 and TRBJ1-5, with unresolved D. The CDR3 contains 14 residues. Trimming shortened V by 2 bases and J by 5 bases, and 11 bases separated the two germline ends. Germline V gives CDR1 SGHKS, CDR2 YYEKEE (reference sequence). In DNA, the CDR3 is TGTGCCAGCAGCTTAAGGACGGGAGATCAGCCCCAGCATTTT. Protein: CASSLRTGDQPQHF.

The CDR3 region is CASSQDRNNEQFF. Written as DNA, the CDR3 is TGTGCCAGCAGCCAGGACAGGAATAATGAGCAGTTCTTC. V usage is TRBV5-4 and J usage is TRBJ2-1, with 7 bases matching TRBD1. Per germline, CDR1 SGHNT and CDR2 YYREEE (reference sequence). The CDR3 is 13 amino acids. V was clipped by 4 bases and J by 7 bases; unmatched bases: 5.

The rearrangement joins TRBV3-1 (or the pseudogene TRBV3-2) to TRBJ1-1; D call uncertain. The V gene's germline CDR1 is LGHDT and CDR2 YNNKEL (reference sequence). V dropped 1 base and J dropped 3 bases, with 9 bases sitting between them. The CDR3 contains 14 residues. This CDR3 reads CASSQVSGDTEAFF. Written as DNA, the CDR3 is TGTGCCAGCAGCCAAGTGTCCGGGGACACTGAAGCTTTCTTT.

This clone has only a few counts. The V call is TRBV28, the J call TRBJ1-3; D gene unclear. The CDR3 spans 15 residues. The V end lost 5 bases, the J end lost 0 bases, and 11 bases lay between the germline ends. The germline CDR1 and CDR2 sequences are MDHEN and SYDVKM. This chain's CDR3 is CASSERSNSGNTIYF. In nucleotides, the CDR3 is TGTGCCAGCAGTGAACGGTCAAACTCTGGAAACACCATATATTTT.

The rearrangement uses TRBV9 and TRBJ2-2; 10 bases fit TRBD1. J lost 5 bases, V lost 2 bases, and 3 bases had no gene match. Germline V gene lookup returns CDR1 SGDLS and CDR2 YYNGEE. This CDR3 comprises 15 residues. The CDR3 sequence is CASSVGQGGTGELFF. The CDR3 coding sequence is TGTGCCAGCAGCGTTGGACAGGGGGGAACCGGGGAGCTGTTTTTT.

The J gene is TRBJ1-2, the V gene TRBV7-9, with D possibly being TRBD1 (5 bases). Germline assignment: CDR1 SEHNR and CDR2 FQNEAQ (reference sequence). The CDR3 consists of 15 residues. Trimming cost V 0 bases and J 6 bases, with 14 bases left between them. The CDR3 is CASSLAYGRAHGYTF. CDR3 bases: TGTGCCAGCAGCTTAGCCTACGGCAGGGCCCATGGCTACACCTTC.

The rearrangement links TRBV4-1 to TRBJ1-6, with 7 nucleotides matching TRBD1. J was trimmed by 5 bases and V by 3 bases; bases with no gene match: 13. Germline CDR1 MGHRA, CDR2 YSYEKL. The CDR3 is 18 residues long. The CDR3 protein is CASSQRITTGTDNSPLHF. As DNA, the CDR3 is TGCGCCAGCAGCCAGCGGATCACTACCGGGACAGATAATTCACCCCTCCACTTT.

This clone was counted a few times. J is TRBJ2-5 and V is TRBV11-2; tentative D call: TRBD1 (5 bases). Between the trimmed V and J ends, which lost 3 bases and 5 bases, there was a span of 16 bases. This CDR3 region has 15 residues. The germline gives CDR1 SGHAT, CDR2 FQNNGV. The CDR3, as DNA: TGTGCCAGCAGCTTGGGGCCCGACCGGCGGGAGACCCAGTACTTC. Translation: CASSLGPDRRETQYF.

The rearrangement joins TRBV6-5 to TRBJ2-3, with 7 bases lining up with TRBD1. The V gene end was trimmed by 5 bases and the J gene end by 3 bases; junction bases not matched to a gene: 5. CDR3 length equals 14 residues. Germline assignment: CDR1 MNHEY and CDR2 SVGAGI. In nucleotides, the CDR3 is TGTGCCAGCAGTAAGGGGGCGAGGACAGATACGCAGTATTTT. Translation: CASSKGARTDTQYF.

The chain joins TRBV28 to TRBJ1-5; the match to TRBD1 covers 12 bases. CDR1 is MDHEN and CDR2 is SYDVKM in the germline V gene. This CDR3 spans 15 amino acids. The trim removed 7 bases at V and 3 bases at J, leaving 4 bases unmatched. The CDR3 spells CASTGTGGFNQPQHF. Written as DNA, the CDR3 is TGTGCCAGCACAGGGACAGGGGGCTTCAATCAGCCCCAGCATTTT.

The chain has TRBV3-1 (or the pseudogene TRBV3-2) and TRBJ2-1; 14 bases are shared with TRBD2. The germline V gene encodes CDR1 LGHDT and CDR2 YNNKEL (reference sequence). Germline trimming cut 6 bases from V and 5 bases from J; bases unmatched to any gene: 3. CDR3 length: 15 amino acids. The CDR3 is CASRTSGGVNNEQFF. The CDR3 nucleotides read TGTGCCAGCAGGACTAGCGGGGGGGTGAACAATGAGCAGTTCTTC.

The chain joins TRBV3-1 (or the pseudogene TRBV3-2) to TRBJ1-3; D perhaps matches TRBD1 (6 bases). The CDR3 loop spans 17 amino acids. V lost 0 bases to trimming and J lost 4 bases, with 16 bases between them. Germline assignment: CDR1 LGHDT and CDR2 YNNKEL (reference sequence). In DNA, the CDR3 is TGTGCCAGCAGCCAAGAAGGGGGTGCCCATCGGGGAAACACCATATATTTT. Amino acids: CASSQEGGAHRGNTIYF.

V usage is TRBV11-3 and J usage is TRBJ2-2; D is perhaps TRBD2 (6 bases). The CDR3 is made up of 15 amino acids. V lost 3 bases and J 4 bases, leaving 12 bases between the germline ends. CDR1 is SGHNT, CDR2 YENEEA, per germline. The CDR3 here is CASSFGTWGTGELFF. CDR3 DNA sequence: TGTGCCAGCAGCTTCGGGACTTGGGGCACCGGGGAGCTGTTTTTT.

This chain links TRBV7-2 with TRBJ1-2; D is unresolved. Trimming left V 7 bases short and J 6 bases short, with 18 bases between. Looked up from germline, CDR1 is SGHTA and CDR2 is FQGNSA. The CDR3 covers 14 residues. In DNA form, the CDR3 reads TGTGCCAGCAACACACGGGGTTCTTCTCATGGCTACACCTTC. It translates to CASNTRGSSHGYTF. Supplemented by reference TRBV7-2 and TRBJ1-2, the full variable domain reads GAGVSQSPSNKVTEKGKDVELRCDPISGHTALYWYRQSLGQGLEFLIYFQGNSAPDKSGLPSDRFSAERTGGSVSTLTIQRTQQEDSAVYLCASNTRGSSHGYTFGSGTRLTVV.

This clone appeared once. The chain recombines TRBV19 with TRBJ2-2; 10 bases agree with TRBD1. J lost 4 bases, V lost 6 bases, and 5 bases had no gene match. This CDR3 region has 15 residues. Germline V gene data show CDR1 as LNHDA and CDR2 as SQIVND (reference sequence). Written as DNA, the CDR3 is TGTGCCAGTAGGGCCGGGACAGGGGCCACCGGGGAGCTGTTTTTT. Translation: CASRAGTGATGELFF. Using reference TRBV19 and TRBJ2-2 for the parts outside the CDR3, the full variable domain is DGGITQSPKYLFRKEGQNVTLSCEQNLNHDAMYWYRQDPGQGLRLIYYSQIVNDFQKGDIAEGYSVSREKKESFPLTVTSAQKNPTAFYLCASRAGTGATGELFFGEGSRLTVL.